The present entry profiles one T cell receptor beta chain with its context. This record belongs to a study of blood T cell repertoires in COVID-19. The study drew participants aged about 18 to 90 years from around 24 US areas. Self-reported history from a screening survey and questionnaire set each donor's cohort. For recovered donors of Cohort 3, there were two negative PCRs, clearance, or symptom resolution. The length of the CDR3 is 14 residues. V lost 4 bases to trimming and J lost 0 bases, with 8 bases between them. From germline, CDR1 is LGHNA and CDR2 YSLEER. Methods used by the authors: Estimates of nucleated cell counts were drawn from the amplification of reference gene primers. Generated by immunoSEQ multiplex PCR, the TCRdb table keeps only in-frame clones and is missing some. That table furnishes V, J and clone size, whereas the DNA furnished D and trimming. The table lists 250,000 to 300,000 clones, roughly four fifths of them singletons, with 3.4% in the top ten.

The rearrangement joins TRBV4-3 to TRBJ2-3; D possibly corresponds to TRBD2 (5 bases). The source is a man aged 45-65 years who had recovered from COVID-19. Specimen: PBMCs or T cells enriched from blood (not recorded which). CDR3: CASSPSSSTDTQYF. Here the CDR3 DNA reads TGCGCCAGCAGCCCTTCTAGCAGCACAGATACGCAGTATTTT.